This T cell receptor (beta chain) was captured in a study of cytomegalovirus exposure and HLA in healthy donors. With 60 Vbeta and 13 Jbeta primers, the PCR was carried out. The data were produced by immunoSEQ multiplex PCR, yet TCRdb's version contains in-frame clones alone and is incomplete. The sample has around 20,000 clones; about 80% are singletons. General observations from the study: DRB1 had the most TCR associations and HLA-C the fewest, a later analysis found, with rates varying by HLA locus. Diagnosis of cytomegalovirus status made by the classifier reportedly showed high specificity and sensitivity.

Notes on this clone: What it binds is unknown.

CDR3 length: 17 residues. The ends were cut back, 1 base at V and 10 bases at J, with 20 bases in the middle. CDR1 SGHDN and CDR2 FVKESK come from the germline V gene. Donors were ostensibly healthy at sampling, although undocumented immune exposures were probable. No record exists of this donor's CMV serostatus. This receptor was obtained from a human donor in good health. Sequenced: PBMCs. This rearrangement joins TRBV14 to TRBJ1-6, with a weak D call TRBD1 (6 bases). For the CDR3, the DNA is TGTGCCAGCAGCCAAGCGTATTTAAGGGGGTTTGGATCACCCCTCCACTTT. Translation gives CASSQAYLRGFGSPLHF.